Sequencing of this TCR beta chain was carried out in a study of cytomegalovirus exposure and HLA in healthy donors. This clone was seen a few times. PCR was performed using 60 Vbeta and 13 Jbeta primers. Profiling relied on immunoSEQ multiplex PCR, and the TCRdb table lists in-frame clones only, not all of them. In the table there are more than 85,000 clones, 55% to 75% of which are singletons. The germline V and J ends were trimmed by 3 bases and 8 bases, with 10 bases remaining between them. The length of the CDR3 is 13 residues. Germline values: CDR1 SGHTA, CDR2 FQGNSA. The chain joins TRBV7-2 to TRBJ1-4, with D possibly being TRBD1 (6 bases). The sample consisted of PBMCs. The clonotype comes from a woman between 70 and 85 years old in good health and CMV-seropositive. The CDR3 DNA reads TGTGCCAGCAGCTTGATTAGGGGGGAAAAACTGTTTTTT. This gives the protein CASSLIRGEKLFF.